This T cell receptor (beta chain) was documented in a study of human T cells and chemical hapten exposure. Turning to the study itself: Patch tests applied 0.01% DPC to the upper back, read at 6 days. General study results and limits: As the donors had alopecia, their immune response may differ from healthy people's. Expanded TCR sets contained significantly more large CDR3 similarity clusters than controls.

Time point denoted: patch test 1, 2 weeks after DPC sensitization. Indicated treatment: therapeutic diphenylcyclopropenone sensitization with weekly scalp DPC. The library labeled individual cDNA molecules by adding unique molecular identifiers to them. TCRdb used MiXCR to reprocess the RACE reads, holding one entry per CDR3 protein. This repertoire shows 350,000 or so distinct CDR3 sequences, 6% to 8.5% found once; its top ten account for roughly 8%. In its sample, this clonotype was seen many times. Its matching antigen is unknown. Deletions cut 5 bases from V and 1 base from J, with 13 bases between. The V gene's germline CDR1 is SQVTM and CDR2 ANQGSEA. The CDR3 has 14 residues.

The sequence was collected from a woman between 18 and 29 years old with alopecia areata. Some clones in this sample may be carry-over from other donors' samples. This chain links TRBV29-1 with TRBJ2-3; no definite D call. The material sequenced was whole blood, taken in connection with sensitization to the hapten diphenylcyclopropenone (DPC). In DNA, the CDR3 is TGCAGCGTTATGGGAAGTCCAGGCACAGATACGCAGTATTTT. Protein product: CSVMGSPGTDTQYF.